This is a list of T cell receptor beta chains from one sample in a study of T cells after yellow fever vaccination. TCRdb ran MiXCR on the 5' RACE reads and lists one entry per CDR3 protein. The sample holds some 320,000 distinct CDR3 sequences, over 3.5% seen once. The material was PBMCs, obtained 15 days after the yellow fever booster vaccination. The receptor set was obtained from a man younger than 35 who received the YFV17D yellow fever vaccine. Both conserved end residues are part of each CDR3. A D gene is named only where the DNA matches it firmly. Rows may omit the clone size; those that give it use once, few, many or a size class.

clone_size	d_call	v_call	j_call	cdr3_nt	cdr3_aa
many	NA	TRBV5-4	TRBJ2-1	TGTGCCAGCAGCGCAAGCACAGGGCCCAGAACGTTCTTC	CASSASTGPRTFF
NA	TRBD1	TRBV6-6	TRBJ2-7	TGTGCCAGCAGTCTTCCCCGACAGGGGTCCGAGCAGTACTTC	CASSLPRQGSEQYF
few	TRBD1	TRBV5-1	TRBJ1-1	TGCGCCAGCAGCTTGGTGCAGGGGGCTGACACTGAAGCTTTCTTT	CASSLVQGADTEAFF
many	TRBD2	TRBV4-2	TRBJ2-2	TGTGCCAGCAGCCTTAACGGGGGGGACACCGGGGAGCTGTTTTTT	CASSLNGGDTGELFF
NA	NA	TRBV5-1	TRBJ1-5	TGCGCCAGCAGCCCGTTCGGGGGGTATCAGCCCCAGCATTTT	CASSPFGGYQPQHF
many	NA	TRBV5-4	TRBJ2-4	TGTGCCAGCAGCTTGTCCAGGGGGGGAGCCAAAAACATTCAGTACTTC	CASSLSRGGAKNIQYF
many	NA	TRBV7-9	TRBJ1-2	TGTGCCAGCAGCTTAGCGGACGGGGGCTACACCTTC	CASSLADGGYTF
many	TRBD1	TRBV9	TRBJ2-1	TGTGCCAGCAGCCCTAGAGACAGGGACTCCTACAATGAGCAGTTCTTC	CASSPRDRDSYNEQFF
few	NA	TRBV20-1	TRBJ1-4	TGCAGTGCTAGCGCGGACCTTAATGAAAAACTGTTTTTT	CSASADLNEKLFF
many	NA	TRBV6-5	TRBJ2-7	TGTGCCAGCAAGGACAGCTCCCACGAGCAGTACTTC	CASKDSSHEQYF
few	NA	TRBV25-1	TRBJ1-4	TGTGCCAGCAGCGACGCAGGAAATAATGAAAAACTGTTTTTT	CASSDAGNNEKLFF
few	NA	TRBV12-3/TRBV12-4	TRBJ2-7	TGTGCCAGCAGTTTAGGGTCCTGGGCTGGGAGAGAGCAGTACTTC	CASSLGSWAGREQYF
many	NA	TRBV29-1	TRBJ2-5	TGCAGCGTTGAAAGGGGAGGAGAGACCCAGTACTTC	CSVERGGETQYF
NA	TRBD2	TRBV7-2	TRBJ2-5	TGTGCCAGCAGCTTAATCAGCGGGGCAATTGAAGAGACCCAGTACTTC	CASSLISGAIEETQYF
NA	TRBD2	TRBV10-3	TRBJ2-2	TGTGCCACTCGGGTAGCGGGGGCCACCGGGGAGCTGTTTTTT	CATRVAGATGELFF
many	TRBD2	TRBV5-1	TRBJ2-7	TGCGCCAGCAGCTGGACTAGCGGGAACTACGAGCAGTACTTC	CASSWTSGNYEQYF
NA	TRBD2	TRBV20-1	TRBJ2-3	TGCAGTGCCCCCCCGGGGGGGACAGATACGCAGTATTTT	CSAPPGGTDTQYF
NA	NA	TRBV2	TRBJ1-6	TGTGCCAGCAGTTTCGGATTAACTTCACCCCTCCACTTT	CASSFGLTSPLHF
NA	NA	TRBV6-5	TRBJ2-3	TGTGCCAGCAAATCGAAGCTAGTCCTAAGCTCAGATACGCAGTATTTT	CASKSKLVLSSDTQYF
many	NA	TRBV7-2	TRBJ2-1	TGTGCCAGCAGCTTCAAAGGAAGTTTTGATGAGCAGTTCTTC	CASSFKGSFDEQFF
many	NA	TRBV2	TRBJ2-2	TGTGCCAGCAGCGGGGAGCTGTTTTTT	CASSGELFF
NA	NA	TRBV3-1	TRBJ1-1	TGTGCCAGCAGCCCGCCCGGGCAGGCGCGAGCTTTCTTT	CASSPPGQARAFF